The sequence of this T cell receptor beta chain was determined in a study of T cells after yellow fever vaccination. In this sample, this clonotype turned up a few times. TCRdb re-called the 5' RACE reads through MiXCR, storing one row per CDR3 protein. The sample lists about 360,000 distinct CDR3 sequences, 6.2% occurring once. The sequence came from a man aged 25-45 years who received the YFV17D yellow fever vaccine. Sequencing was performed on PBMCs, taken 5 days after the yellow fever booster vaccination.

CDR3 sequence (DNA): TGTGCCAGCAGGCGCGCGGACGAGCAGTACTTC. Encoded protein: CASRRADEQYF. The chain couples TRBV27 to TRBJ2-7; D call uncertain. This CDR3 has 11 amino acids. Trimming took off 6 bases at V and 5 bases at J, with 8 bases between the two ends. The germline V gene has CDR1 MNHEY and CDR2 SMNVEV (reference sequence).